This entry is about one T cell receptor beta chain. Germline V gives CDR1 MNHEY, CDR2 SVGAGI. The V and J ends lost 6 bases and 0 bases, in that order; junction bases with no gene match: 7. This CDR3 has 15 residues. Assay used: immunoSEQ multiplex PCR; TCRdb lists only in-frame clones, some missing. The repertoire has about 86,000 clones, around 90% of them found once; the top ten carry roughly 1.5%. The data derive from a study of OX40 agonist ivuxolimab in advanced cancers. Across the study: Prior anti-PD-1, anti-PD-L1 or anti-CTLA-4 therapy was allowed; over 30% had some.

Source: CD4+ or CD8+ T cells sorted from blood, taken in a trial of the OX40 agonist ivuxolimab. The genes are TRBV6-5 and TRBJ1-1; 7 bases map to TRBD1. The sequence derives from an adult with an advanced solid tumor such as melanoma, head and neck, liver or kidney cancer. Here the CDR3 reads CASRAEGQMNTEAFF. DNA of the CDR3: TGTGCCAGCAGGGCAGAGGGACAGATGAACACTGAAGCTTTCTTT.